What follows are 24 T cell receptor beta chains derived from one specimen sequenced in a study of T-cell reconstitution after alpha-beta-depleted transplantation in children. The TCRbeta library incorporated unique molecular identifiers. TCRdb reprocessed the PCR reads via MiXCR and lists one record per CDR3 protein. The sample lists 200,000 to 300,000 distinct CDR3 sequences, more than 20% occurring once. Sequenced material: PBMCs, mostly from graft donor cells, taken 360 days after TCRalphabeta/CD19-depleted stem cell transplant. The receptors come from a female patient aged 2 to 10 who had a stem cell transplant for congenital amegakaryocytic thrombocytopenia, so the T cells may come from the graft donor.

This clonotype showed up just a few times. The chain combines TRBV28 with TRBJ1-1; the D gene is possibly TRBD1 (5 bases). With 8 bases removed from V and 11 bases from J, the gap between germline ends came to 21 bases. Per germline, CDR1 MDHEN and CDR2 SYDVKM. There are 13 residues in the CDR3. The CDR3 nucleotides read TGTGCCAGCGAAGAAAAGGGACCCTCCCGGGCTTTCTTT. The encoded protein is CASEEKGPSRAFF.

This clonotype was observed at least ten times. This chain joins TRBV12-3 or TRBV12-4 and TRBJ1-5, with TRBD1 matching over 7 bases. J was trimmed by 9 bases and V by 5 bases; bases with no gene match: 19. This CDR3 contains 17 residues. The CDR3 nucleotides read TGTGCCAGCAGTCCCTCGAGGGGGCTCTACGGGACAAGGCCCCAGCATTTT. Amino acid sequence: CASSPSRGLYGTRPQHF.

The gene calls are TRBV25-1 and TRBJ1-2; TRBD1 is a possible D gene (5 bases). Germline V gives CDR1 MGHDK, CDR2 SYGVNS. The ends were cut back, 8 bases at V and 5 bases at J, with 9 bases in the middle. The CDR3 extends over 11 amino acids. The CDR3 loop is CASLGGYGYTF. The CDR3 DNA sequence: TGTGCCAGCCTGGGGGGGTATGGCTACACCTTC.

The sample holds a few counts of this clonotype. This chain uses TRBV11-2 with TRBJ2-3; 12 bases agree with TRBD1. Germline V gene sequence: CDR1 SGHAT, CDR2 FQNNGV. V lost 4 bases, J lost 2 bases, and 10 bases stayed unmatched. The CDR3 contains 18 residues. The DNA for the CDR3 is TGTGCCAGCAGCTCGCACCCGGGACAGGGGGCTTTCACAGATACGCAGTATTTT. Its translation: CASSSHPGQGAFTDTQYF.

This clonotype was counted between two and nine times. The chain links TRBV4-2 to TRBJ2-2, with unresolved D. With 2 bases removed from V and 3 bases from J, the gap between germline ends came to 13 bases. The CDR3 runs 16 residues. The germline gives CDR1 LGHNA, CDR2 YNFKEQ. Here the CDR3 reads CASSQLLRADTGELFF. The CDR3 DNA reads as TGTGCCAGCAGCCAACTTTTAAGGGCTGACACCGGGGAGCTGTTTTTT.

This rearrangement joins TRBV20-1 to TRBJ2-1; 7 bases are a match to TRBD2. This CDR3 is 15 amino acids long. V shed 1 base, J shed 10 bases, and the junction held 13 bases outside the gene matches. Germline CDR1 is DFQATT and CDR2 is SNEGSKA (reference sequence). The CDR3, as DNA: TGCAGTGCTAGAGGGGGAGGGGTTCCGTCGGTGGAGCAGTTCTTC. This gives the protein CSARGGGVPSVEQFF.

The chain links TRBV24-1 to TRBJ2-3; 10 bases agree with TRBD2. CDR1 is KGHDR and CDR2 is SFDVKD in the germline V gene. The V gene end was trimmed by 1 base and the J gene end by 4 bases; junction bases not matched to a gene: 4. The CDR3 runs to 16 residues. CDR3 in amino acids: CATSDFPSGSSDTQYF. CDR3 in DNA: TGTGCCACCAGTGATTTTCCTAGCGGGAGTTCAGATACGCAGTATTTT.

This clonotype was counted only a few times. Here the CDR3 reads CSARGTSGGGANTGELFF. In DNA form, the CDR3 reads TGCAGTGCTAGGGGGACTAGCGGGGGAGGAGCGAACACCGGGGAGCTGTTTTTT. V is TRBV20-1 and J is TRBJ2-2; 14 bases map to TRBD2. The CDR3 is 18 amino acids. The germline V gene encodes CDR1 DFQATT and CDR2 SNEGSKA (reference sequence). V shed 3 bases and J 0 bases; nucleotides not matched to a gene: 6.

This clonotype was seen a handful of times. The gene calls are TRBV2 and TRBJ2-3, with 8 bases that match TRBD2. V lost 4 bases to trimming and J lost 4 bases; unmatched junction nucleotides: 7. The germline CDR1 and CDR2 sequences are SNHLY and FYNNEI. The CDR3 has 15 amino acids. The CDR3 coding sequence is TGTGCCAGCAGTGGGGGGACTAGGGAGGCAGATACGCAGTATTTT. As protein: CASSGGTREADTQYF. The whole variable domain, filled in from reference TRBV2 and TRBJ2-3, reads EPEVTQTPSHQVTQMGQEVILRCVPISNHLYFYWYRQILGQKVEFLVSFYNNEISEKSEIFDDQFSVERPDGSNFTLKIRSTKLEDSAMYFCASSGGTREADTQYFGPGTRLTVL.

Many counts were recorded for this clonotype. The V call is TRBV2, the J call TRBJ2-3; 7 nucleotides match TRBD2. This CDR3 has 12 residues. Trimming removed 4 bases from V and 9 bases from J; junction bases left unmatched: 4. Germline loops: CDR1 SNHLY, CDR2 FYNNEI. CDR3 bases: TGTGCCAGCAGTGGGACTAGTGCCACGCAGTATTTT. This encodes CASSGTSATQYF.

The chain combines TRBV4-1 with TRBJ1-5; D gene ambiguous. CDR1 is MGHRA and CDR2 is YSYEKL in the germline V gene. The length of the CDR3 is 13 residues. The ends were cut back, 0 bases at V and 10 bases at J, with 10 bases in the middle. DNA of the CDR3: TGCGCCAGCAGCCAAGAACCAGCCCAACCCCAGCATTTT. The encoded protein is CASSQEPAQPQHF.

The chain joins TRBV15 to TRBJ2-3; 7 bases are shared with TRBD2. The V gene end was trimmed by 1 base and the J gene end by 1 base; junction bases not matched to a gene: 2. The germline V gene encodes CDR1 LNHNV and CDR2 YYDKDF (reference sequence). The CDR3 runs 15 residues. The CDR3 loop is CATSRGGLGTDTQYF. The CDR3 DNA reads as TGTGCCACCAGCAGAGGTGGACTAGGCACAGATACGCAGTATTTT. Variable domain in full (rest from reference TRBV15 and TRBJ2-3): DAMVIQNPRYQVTQFGKPVTLSCSQTLNHNVMYWYQQKSSQAPKLLFHYYDKDFNNEADTPDNFQSRRPNTSFCFLDIRSPGLGDTAMYLCATSRGGLGTDTQYFGPGTRLTVL.

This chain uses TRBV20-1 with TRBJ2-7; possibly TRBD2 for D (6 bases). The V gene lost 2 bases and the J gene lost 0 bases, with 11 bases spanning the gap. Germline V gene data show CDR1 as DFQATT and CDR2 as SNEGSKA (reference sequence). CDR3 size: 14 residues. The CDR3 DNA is TGCAGTGCTAGAAAGGCGGGGAGCTCCTACGAGCAGTACTTC. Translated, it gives CSARKAGSSYEQYF.

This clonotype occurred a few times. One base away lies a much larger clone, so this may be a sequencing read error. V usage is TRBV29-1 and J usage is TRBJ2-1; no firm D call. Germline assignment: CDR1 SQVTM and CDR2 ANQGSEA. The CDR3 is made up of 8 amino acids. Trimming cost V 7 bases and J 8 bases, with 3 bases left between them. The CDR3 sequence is CSADEQFF. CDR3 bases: TGCAGCGCCGATGAGCAGTTCTTC.

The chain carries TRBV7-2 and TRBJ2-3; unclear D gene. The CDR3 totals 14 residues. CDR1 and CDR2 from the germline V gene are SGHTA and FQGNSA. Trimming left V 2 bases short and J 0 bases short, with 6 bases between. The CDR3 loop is CASSLRPSTDTQYF. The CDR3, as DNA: TGTGCCAGCAGCTTACGGCCGAGCACAGATACGCAGTATTTT. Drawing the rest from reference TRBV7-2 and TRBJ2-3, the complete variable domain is GAGVSQSPSNKVTEKGKDVELRCDPISGHTALYWYRQSLGQGLEFLIYFQGNSAPDKSGLPSDRFSAERTGGSVSTLTIQRTQQEDSAVYLCASSLRPSTDTQYFGPGTRLTVL.

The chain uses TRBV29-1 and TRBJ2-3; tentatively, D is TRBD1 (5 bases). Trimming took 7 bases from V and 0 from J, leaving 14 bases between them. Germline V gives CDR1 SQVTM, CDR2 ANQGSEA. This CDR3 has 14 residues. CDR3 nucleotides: TGCAGCGGATCCACGCAGGGCAGCACAGATACGCAGTATTTT. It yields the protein CSGSTQGSTDTQYF.

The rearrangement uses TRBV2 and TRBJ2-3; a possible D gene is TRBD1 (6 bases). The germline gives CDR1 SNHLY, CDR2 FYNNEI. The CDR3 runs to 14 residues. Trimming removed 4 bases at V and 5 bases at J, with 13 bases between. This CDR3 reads CASSGGLEVDTQYF. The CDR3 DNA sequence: TGTGCCAGCAGTGGGGGGCTAGAAGTAGATACGCAGTATTTT.

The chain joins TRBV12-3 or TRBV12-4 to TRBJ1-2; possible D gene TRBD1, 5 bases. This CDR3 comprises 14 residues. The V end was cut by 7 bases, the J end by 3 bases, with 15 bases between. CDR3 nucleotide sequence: TGTGCCAGCACCCGGGGCCGGGAGGACTATGGCTACACCTTC. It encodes CASTRGREDYGYTF.

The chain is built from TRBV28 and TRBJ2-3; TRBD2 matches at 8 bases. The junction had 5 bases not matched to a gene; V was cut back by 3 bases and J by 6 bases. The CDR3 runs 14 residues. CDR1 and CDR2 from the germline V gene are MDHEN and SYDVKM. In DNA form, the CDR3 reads TGTGCCAGCAGTTTCGGCGGGGGGCCCGATACGCAGTATTTT. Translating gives CASSFGGGPDTQYF.

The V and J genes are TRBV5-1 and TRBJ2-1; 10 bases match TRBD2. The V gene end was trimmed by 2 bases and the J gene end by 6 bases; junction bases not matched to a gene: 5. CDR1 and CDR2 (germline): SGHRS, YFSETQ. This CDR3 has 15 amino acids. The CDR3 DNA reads TGCGCCAGCAGCTTCTCCCTAGCGGGGGCCAATGAGCAGTTCTTC. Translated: CASSFSLAGANEQFF.

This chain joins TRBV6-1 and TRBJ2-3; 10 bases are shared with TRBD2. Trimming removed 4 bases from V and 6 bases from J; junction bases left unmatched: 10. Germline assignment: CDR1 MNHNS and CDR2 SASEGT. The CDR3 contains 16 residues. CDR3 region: CASSVSSGRTYDTQYF. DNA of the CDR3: TGTGCCAGCAGTGTCAGTAGCGGGAGGACCTATGATACGCAGTATTTT.

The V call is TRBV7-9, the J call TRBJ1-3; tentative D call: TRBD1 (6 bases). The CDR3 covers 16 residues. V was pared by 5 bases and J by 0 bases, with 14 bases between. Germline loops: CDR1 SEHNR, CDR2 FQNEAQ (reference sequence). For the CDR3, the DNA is TGTGCCAGCAGCATTTGGACAGCCTACTCTGGAAACACCATATATTTT. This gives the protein CASSIWTAYSGNTIYF.

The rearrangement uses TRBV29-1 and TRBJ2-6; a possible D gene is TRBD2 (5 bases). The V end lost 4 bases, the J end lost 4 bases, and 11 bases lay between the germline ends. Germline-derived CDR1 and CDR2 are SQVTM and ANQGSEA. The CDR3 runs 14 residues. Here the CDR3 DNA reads TGCAGCGTTGGAGAGGGTCTGGGGGCCAACGTCCTGACTTTC. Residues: CSVGEGLGANVLTF.

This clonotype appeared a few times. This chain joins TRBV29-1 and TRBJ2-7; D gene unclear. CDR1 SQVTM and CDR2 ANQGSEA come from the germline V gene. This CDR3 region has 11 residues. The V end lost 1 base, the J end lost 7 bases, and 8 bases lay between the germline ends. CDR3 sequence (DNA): TGCAGCGTTGAAGGGGCTTGGGAGCAGTACTTC. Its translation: CSVEGAWEQYF.